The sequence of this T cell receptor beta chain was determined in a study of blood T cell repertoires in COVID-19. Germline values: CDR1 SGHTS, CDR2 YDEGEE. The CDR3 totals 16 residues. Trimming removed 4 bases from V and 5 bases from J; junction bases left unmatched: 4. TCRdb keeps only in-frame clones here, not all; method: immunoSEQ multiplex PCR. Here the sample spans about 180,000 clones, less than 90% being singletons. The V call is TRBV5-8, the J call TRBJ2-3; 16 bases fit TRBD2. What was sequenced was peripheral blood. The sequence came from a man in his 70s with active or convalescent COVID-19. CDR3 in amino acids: CASSPGLAGGGDTQYF. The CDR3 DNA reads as TGTGCCAGCAGCCCGGGACTAGCGGGAGGGGGAGATACGCAGTATTTT.